These T cell receptor beta chains were read from a single sample in a study of blood T cells in healthy people across ages. MiXCR, applied by TCRdb to the 5' RACE reads, yields one record per CDR3 protein. The sample has 450,000 to 700,000 distinct CDR3 sequences, roughly a quarter seen once. The sequencing input was blood. These receptors all stem from a woman in her seventies in good health. Each CDR3 is given with its conserved first and last residue. Each record gives: clone size, J gene, D gene, V gene, CDR3 length, CDR3 DNA, CDR3 protein. A D gene is named only where the DNA matches it firmly. Clone size is not always given. Where it is, it says once, few, many or a class for expanded clones.

few,TRBJ1-5,-,TRBV7-2,14,TGTGCCAGCACTTATACAGATAGCAATCAGCCCCAGCATTTT,CASTYTDSNQPQHF
-,TRBJ1-5,TRBD1,TRBV20-1,17,TGCAGTGCTAGAGCCAGACAGGGGGGGCGGTACGATCAGCCCCAGCATTTT,CSARARQGGRYDQPQHF
-,TRBJ2-1,TRBD2,TRBV12-3/TRBV12-4,15,TGTGCCAGCAGTTTGTGGCGGGGGGGACTCAATGAGCAGTTCTTC,CASSLWRGGLNEQFF
few,TRBJ2-5,TRBD2,TRBV20-1,15,TGCAGTGCTTTTTCCCGGACTAGGTATAAGCAGACCCAGTACTTC,CSAFSRTRYKQTQYF
many,TRBJ1-4,TRBD1,TRBV7-9,14,TGTGCCAGCAGCCCACAGGGGAGAAGTGAAAAACTGTTTTTT,CASSPQGRSEKLFF
-,TRBJ1-1,-,TRBV18,13,TGTGCCAGCTCACGAGAGAGGAACACTGAAGCTTTCTTT,CASSRERNTEAFF
-,TRBJ2-5,TRBD2,TRBV28,15,TGTGCCAGCAGCGGGACTAGCGGGGGGAAAGAGACCCAGTACTTC,CASSGTSGGKETQYF
-,TRBJ2-3,-,TRBV11-2,15,TGTGCCAGCAGCTTACAAGTTTTGGGTACAGATACGCAGTATTTT,CASSLQVLGTDTQYF
few,TRBJ1-2,-,TRBV12-3/TRBV12-4,12,TGTGCCAGCAGTTTACCGGCTTATGGCTACACCTTC,CASSLPAYGYTF
few,TRBJ2-5,-,TRBV7-2,15,TGTGCCAGCAGTCTCCGGCTTGGGCTACAAGAGACCCAGTACTTC,CASSLRLGLQETQYF
once,TRBJ2-1,TRBD2,TRBV20-1,15,TGCAGTGCTAGATCACCGGGACTAGAGATCAATGAGCAGTTCTTC,CSARSPGLEINEQFF
few,TRBJ1-4,-,TRBV20-1,14,TGCAGTGCTAGAGGGGGGGGTGAGGGTGAAAAACTGTTTTTT,CSARGGGEGEKLFF
many,TRBJ2-5,TRBD1,TRBV7-9,13,TGTGCCAGCAGCTGGACAGGGGGAGAGACCCAGTACTTC,CASSWTGGETQYF
many,TRBJ1-1,-,TRBV4-1,15,TGCGCCAGCAGCCAAGTAAGGCCCGGGCTGTACTCGGCTTTCTTT,CASSQVRPGLYSAFF
-,TRBJ2-5,-,TRBV29-1,13,TGCAGCGTTGGTGACAGAGGGGAAGGGACCCAGTACTTC,CSVGDRGEGTQYF
few,TRBJ1-2,-,TRBV4-3,16,TGCGCCAGCAGCCTGGGGAGTTATATAACCCGCTATGGCTACACCTTC,CASSLGSYITRYGYTF
-,TRBJ1-2,-,TRBV7-9,10,TGTGCCAGCAGCGTTAATGGCTACACCTTC,CASSVNGYTF
-,TRBJ2-5,-,TRBV14,14,TGTGCCAGCAGCCAGTTGCTATTCCAAGAGACCCAGTACTTC,CASSQLLFQETQYF
few,TRBJ1-2,-,TRBV4-3,14,TGCGCCAGCAGCCCCTTGGGGGACTTCTATGGCTACACCTTC,CASSPLGDFYGYTF
-,TRBJ1-4,-,TRBV19,13,TGTGCCAGTAGTCCCCGCGGGAGTGAAAAACTGTTTTTT,CASSPRGSEKLFF
-,TRBJ1-1,-,TRBV7-9,13,TGTGCCAGCAGCCCTCCGGGAGACACTGAAGCTTTCTTT,CASSPPGDTEAFF
-,TRBJ1-2,-,TRBV7-9,15,TGTGCCAGCACCGTATTACAGGGAAGAATGGGCGGCTACACCTTC,CASTVLQGRMGGYTF
few,TRBJ1-1,-,TRBV12-3/TRBV12-4,15,TGTGCCAGCAGTAGCCTTAGCTCAGTTTACACTGAAGCTTTCTTT,CASSSLSSVYTEAFF
few,TRBJ2-3,TRBD2,TRBV20-1,15,TGCAGTGCACGGCTGGCGGGGGGCCCAATAAATACGCAGTATTTT,CSARLAGGPINTQYF
-,TRBJ1-4,TRBD1,TRBV10-3,15,TGTGCCATCAGTGAATCGACAGGGAAAGGAGAAAAACCGTTTTTT,CAISESTGKGEKPFF
few,TRBJ1-4,TRBD1,TRBV29-1,14,TGCAGCGTAGGGACAGATGCAACTAATGAAAAACTGTTTTTT,CSVGTDATNEKLFF
-,TRBJ1-6,-,TRBV20-1,14,TGCAGTGCTAGACTACAGGGTGGAAATTCACCCCTCCACTTT,CSARLQGGNSPLHF
-,TRBJ2-7,TRBD2,TRBV27,14,TGTGCCAGCAGTACCCGGGACTACCCTTACGAGCAGTACTTC,CASSTRDYPYEQYF
-,TRBJ2-1,TRBD2,TRBV5-1,16,TGCGCCAGCAGCTTGCTAGCGGGGGGGCTAGGAAATGAGCAGTTCTTC,CASSLLAGGLGNEQFF
-,TRBJ2-3,TRBD2,TRBV7-6,14,TGTGCCAGCAGCTCTAGCGGGGGGGTAGATACGCAGTATTTT,CASSSSGGVDTQYF
-,TRBJ2-2,-,TRBV12-5,12,TGTGCTAGTGGTCCGGCCTTAGGAGAGCTGTTTTTT,CASGPALGELFF
few,TRBJ2-3,TRBD1,TRBV27,16,TGTGCCAGCAGTCCATTCCGGACAGGGCGCACAGATACGCAGTATTTT,CASSPFRTGRTDTQYF
few,TRBJ2-7,-,TRBV5-1,13,TGCGCCAGCAGCCCCGGGACGGTCGACGAGCAGTACTTC,CASSPGTVDEQYF
-,TRBJ1-4,-,TRBV2,13,TGTGCCAGTTGGGCAGCAACTAATGAAAAACTGTTTTTT,CASWAATNEKLFF
-,TRBJ1-1,-,TRBV19,13,TGTGCCAGTCTAACAGCTTATAACACTGAAGCTTTCTTT,CASLTAYNTEAFF
few,TRBJ1-2,TRBD1,TRBV7-9,15,TGTGCCAGCAGAGGAGGGACAGGGGCCGACTATGGCTACACCTTC,CASRGGTGADYGYTF